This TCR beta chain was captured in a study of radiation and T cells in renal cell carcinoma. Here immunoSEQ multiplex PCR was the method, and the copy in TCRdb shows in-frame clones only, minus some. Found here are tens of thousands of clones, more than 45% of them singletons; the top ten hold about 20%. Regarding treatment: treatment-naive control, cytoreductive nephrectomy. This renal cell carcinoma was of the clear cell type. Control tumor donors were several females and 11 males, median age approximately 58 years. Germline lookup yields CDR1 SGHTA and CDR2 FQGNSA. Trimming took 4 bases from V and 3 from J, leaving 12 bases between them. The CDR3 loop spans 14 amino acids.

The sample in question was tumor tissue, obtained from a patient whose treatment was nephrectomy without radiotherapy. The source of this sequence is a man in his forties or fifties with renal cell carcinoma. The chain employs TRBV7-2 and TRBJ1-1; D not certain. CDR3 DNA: TGTGCCAGCAGCTCGCCGGGGTTGTACACTGAAGCTTTCTTT. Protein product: CASSSPGLYTEAFF.